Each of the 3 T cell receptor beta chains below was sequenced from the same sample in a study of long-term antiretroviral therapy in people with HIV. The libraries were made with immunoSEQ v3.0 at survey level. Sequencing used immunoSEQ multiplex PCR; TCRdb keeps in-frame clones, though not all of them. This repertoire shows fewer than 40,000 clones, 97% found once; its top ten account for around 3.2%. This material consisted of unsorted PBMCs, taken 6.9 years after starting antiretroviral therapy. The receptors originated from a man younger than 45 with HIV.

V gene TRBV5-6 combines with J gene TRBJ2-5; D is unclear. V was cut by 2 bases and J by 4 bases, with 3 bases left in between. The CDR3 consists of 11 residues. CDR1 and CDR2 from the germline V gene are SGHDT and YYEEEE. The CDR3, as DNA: TGTGCCAGCAGCTTCGGAGAGACCCAGTACTTC. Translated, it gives CASSFGETQYF. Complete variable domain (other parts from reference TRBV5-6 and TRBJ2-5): DAGVTQSPTHLIKTRGQQVTLRCSPKSGHDTVSWYQQALGQGPQFIFQYYEEEERQRGNFPDRFSGHQFPNYSSELNVNALLLGDSALYLCASSFGETQYFGPGTRLLVL.

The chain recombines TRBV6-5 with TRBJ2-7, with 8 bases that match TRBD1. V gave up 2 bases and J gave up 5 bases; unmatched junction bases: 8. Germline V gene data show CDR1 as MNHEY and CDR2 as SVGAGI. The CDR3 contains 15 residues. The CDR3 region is CASSYRQGIRNEQYF. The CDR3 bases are TGTGCCAGCAGTTACAGACAGGGGATAAGAAACGAGCAGTACTTC.

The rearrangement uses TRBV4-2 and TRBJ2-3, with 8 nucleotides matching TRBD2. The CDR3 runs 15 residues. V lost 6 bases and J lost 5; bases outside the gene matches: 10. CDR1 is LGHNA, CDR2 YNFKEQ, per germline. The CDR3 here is CASRTGSGSVDTQYF. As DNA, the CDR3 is TGTGCCAGCAGAACGGGGAGCGGGAGTGTAGATACGCAGTATTTT.